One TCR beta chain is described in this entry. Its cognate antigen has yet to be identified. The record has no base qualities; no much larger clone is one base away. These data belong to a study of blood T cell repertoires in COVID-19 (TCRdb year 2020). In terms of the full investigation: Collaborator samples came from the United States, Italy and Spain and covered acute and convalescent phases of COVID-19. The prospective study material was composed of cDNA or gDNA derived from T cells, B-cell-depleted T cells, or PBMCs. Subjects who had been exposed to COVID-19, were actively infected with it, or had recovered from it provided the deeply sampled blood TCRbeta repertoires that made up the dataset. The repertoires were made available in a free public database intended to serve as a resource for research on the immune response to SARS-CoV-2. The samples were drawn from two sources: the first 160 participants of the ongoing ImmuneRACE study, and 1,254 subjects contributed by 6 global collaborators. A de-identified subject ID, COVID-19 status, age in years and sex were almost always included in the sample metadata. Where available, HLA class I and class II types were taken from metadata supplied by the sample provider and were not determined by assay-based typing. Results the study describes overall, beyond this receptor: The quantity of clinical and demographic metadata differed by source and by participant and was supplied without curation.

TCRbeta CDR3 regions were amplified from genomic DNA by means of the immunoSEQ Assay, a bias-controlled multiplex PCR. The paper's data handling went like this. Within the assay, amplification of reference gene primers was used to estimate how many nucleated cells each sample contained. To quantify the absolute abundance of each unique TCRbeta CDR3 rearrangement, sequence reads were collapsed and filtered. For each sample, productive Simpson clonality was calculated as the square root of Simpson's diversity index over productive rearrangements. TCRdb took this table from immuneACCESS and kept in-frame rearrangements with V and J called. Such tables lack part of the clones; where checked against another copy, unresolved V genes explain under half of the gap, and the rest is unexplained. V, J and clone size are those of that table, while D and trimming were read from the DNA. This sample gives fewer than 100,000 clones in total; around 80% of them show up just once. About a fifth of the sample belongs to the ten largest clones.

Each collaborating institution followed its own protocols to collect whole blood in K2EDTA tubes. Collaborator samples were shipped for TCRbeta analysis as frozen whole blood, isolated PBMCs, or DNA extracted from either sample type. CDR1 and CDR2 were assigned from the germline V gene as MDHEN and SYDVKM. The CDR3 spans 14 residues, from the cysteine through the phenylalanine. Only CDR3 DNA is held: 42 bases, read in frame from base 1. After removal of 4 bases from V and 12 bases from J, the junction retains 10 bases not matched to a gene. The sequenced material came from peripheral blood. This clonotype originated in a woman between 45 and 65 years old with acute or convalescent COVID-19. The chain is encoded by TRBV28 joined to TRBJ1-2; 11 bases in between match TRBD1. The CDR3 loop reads CASSSVYRTGGNTF. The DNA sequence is TGTGCCAGCAGTTCTGTATATAGGACAGGGGGCAACACCTTC.